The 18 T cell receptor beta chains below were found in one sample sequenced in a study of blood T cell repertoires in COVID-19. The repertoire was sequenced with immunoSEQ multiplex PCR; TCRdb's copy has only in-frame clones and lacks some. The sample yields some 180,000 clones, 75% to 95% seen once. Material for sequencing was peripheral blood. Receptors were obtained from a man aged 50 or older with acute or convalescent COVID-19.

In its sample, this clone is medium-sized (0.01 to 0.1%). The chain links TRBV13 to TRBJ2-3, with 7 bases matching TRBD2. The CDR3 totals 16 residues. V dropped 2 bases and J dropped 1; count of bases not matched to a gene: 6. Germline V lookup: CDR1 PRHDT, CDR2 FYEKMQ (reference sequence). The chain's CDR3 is CASSLYGGSGTDTQYF. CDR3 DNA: TGTGCCAGCAGCTTATATGGCGGGAGCGGCACAGATACGCAGTATTTT.

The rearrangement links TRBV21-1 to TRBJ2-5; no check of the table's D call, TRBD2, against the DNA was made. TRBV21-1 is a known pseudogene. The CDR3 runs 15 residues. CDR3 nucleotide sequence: TGTGCCAGCAGTGGCCTTAGCGGGAGGCGGGAGACCCAGTACTTC. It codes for CASSGLSGRRETQYF.

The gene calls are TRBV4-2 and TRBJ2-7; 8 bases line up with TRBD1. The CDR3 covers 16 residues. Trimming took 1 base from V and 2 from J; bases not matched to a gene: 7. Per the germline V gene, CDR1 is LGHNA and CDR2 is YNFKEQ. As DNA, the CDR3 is TGTGCCAGCAGCCAAGGGGACAGGCAGATTCCCTACGAGCAGTACTTC. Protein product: CASSQGDRQIPYEQYF.

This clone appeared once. CDR3 sequence: CASSYKRDSSEQYV. For the CDR3, the DNA is TGTGCCAGCAGTTACAAACGGGACAGTTCCGAGCAGTACGTC. The rearrangement uses TRBV6-6 and TRBJ2-7; 7 bases line up with TRBD1. The germline CDR1 and CDR2 sequences are MNHNY and SVGAGI (reference sequence). Losses at the gene ends were 2 bases for V and 6 bases for J; bases not matched to a gene: 7. The CDR3 runs to 14 residues.

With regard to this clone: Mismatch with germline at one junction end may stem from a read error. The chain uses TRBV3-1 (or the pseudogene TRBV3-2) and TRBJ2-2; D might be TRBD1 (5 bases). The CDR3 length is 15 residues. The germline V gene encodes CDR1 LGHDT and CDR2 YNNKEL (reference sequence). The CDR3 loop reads CASSRAGSNTGELFF. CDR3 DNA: TGTGCCAGCAGCCGGGCAGGGTCGAATACCGGGGAGCTGTTTTTT.

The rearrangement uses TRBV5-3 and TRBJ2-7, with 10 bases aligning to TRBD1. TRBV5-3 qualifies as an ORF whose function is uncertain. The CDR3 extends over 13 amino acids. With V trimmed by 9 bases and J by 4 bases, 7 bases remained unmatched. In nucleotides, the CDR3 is TGTGCCACCACCGGGACAGGGGAGTACGAGCAGTACGTC. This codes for CATTGTGEYEQYV.

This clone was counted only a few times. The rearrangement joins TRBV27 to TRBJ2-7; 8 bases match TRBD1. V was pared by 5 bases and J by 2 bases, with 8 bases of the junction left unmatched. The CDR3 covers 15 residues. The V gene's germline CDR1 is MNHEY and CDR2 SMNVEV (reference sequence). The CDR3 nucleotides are TGTGCCAGCAGTGATACCGACAGGGGTCCCTACGAGCAGTACTTC. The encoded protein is CASSDTDRGPYEQYF.

This chain's CDR3 is CASSPGQGNNQPQHF. The CDR3 DNA reads TGTGCCAGCTCACCAGGGCAGGGCAACAATCAGCCCCAGCATTTT. The V gene is TRBV18, the J gene TRBJ1-5, with D possibly matching TRBD1 (5 bases). Trimming removed 2 bases at V and 3 bases at J, with 11 bases between. This CDR3 is built from 15 residues. In germline, CDR1 is KGHSH, CDR2 LQKENI.

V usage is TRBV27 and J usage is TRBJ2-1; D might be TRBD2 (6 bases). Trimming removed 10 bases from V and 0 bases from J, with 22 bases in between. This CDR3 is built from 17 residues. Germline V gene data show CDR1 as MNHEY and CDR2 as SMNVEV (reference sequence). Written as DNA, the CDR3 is TGTGCCACACTGCCTCCTAGCGCTAGAATCTCCTACAATGAGCAGTTCTTC. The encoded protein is CATLPPSARISYNEQFF.

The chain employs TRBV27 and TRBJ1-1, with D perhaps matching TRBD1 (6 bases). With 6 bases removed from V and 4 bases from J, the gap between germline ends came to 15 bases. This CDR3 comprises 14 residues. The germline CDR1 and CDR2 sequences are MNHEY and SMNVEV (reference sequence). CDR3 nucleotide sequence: TGTGCCAGCAGGATGGGGGCAAGGGTCACTGAAGCTTTCTTT. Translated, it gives CASRMGARVTEAFF.

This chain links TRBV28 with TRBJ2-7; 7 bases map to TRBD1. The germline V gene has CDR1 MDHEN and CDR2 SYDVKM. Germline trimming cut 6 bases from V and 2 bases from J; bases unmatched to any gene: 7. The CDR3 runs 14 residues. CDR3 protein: CASSPQGPPYEQYF. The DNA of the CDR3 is TGTGCCAGCAGCCCACAGGGGCCCCCCTACGAGCAGTACTTC.

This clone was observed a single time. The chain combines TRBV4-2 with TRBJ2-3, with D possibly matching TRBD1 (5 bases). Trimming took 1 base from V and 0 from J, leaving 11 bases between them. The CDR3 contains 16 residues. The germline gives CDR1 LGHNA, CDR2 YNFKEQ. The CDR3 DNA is TGTGCCAGCAGCCAAGGGAATGGGGCTAGCACAGATACGCAGTATTTT. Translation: CASSQGNGASTDTQYF.

CDR3 nucleotides: TGCGCCAGCAGACCGGGGACTCTAGCCAAAAACATTCAGTACTTC. It yields the protein CASRPGTLAKNIQYF. The chain employs TRBV5-1 and TRBJ2-4, with D possibly being TRBD2 (6 bases). The CDR3 contains 15 residues. The V gene's germline CDR1 is SGHRS and CDR2 YFSETQ. Trimming left V 5 bases short and J 0 bases short, with 12 bases between.

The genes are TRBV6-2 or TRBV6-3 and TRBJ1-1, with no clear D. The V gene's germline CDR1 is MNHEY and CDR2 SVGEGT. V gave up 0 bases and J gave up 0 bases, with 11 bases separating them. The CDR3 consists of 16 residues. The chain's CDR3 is CASSYSSGDMNTEAFF. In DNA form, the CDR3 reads TGTGCCAGCAGTTACTCTAGCGGAGACATGAACACTGAAGCTTTCTTT.

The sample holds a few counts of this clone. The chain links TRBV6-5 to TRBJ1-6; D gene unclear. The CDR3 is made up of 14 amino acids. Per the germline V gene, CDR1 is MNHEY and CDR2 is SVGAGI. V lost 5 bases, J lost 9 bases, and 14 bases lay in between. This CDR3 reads CASSRTGPFSPLHF. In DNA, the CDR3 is TGTGCCAGCAGTAGAACGGGTCCGTTTTCACCCCTCCACTTT.

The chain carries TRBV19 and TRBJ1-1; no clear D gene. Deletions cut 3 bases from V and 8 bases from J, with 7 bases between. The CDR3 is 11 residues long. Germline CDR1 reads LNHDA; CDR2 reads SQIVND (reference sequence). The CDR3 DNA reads TGTGCCAGTAGTATGGCGGCAGAAGCTTTCTTT. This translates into CASSMAAEAFF. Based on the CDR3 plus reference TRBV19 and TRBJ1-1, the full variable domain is DGGITQSPKYLFRKEGQNVTLSCEQNLNHDAMYWYRQDPGQGLRLIYYSQIVNDFQKGDIAEGYSVSREKKESFPLTVTSAQKNPTAFYLCASSMAAEAFFGQGTRLTVV.

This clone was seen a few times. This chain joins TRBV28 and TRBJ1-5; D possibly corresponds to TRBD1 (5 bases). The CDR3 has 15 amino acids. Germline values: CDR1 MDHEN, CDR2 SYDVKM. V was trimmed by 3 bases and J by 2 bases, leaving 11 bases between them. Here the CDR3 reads CASSFRDWGNQPQHF. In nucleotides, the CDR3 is TGTGCCAGCAGTTTCAGGGATTGGGGCAATCAGCCCCAGCATTTT.

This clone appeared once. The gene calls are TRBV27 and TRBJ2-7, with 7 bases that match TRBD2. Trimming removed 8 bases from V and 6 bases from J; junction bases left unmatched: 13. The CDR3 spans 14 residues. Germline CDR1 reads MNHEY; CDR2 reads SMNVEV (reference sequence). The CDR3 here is CASQPSGRAGEQYF. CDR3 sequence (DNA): TGTGCCAGCCAACCCAGTGGGAGGGCCGGCGAGCAGTACTTC.